These T cell receptor beta chains were read from a single sample in a study of control samples from healthy donors and cancer patients. TCRdb's copy holds only in-frame clones and misses some; the assay was immunoSEQ multiplex PCR. Of roughly 150,000 clones in the sample, 85% to 95% were seen once. The sample comprised blood. The receptors stem from a man in his fifties or sixties in good health. Both conserved end residues are part of each CDR3. Fields, in order: V gene, clone size, D gene, J gene, CDR3 protein, CDR3 DNA. A D gene is named only where the DNA matches it firmly. Expanded clones are given a class, and other clones once, few, many or no size at all.

>TRBV15|NA|TRBD1|TRBJ2-7
CATSGGGQGLKEQYF
TGTGCCACCAGCGGGGGGGGACAGGGGTTGAAAGAGCAGTACTTC
>TRBV27|few|NA|TRBJ2-1
CASSSYRVNEQFF
TGTGCCAGCAGTAGTTACAGGGTCAATGAGCAGTTCTTC
>TRBV5-4|NA|TRBD2|TRBJ2-1
CAPGLAGSREQFF
TGTGCCCCGGGGCTAGCGGGGTCACGTGAGCAGTTCTTC
>TRBV25-1|NA|NA|TRBJ2-3
CASSGHRGTDTQYF
TGTGCCAGCAGTGGACACCGGGGCACAGATACGCAGTATTTT
>TRBV24-1|NA|NA|TRBJ1-5
CATSDLNSNQPQHF
TGTGCCACCAGTGACCTTAATAGCAATCAGCCCCAGCATTTT
>TRBV10-3|NA|TRBD1|TRBJ2-1
CAIRAGRGQGFDEQFF
TGTGCCATCAGGGCCGGTAGGGGACAGGGTTTTGATGAGCAGTTCTTC
>TRBV5-4|NA|NA|TRBJ1-1
CASSLKSTNTEAFF
TGTGCCAGCAGCTTGAAAAGTACGAACACTGAAGCTTTCTTT
>TRBV4-2|NA|NA|TRBJ2-7
CASSQEPSEQYF
TGTGCCAGCAGCCAAGAACCTTCCGAGCAGTACTTC
>TRBV5-1|NA|TRBD1|TRBJ2-3
CASGSDREGTDTQYF
TGCGCCAGCGGAAGCGACAGGGAAGGCACAGATACGCAGTATTTT
>TRBV4-2|NA|NA|TRBJ1-3
CASSQVEGTGNTIYF
TGTGCCAGCAGCCAAGTCGAGGGAACGGGAAACACCATATATTTT
>TRBV3-1/TRBV3-2|once|NA|TRBJ2-4
CASKNSHIQYF
TGTGCCAGCAAGAATAGCCACATTCAGTACTTC
>TRBV7-3|NA|NA|TRBJ1-1
CASSLRGPPNTEAFF
TGTGCCAGCAGCTTAAGGGGACCCCCGAACACTGAAGCTTTCTTT
>TRBV5-1|NA|NA|TRBJ1-1
CASSLDGTPGGAFF
TGCGCCAGCAGCCTAGACGGGACTCCCGGGGGAGCTTTCTTT
>TRBV6-5|few|NA|TRBJ1-2
CASSYSQGRSYTF
TGTGCCAGCAGTTACTCCCAGGGACGGAGCTACACCTTC
>TRBV6-1|NA|NA|TRBJ2-1
CASSEGRFHNEQFF
TGTGCCAGCAGTGAAGGTCGGTTCCACAATGAGCAGTTCTTC
>TRBV30|NA|NA|TRBJ1-2
CAWSGPKTSYGYTF
TGTGCCTGGAGTGGCCCTAAGACAAGCTATGGCTACACCTTC
>TRBV12-3/TRBV12-4|NA|NA|TRBJ1-5
CASSFPGPQPQHF
TGTGCCAGCAGCTTCCCCGGACCTCAGCCCCAGCATTTT
>TRBV28|NA|NA|TRBJ1-6
CASSGGKSPLHF
TGTGCCAGCAGTGGAGGAAAATCACCCCTCCACTTT
>TRBV7-2|NA|NA|TRBJ2-7
CASTGQFSSYEQYF
TGTGCCAGCACCGGACAGTTCAGCTCCTACGAGCAGTACTTC
>TRBV6-5|NA|NA|TRBJ1-5
CASSSAPNSNQPQHF
TGTGCCAGCAGTTCGGCCCCCAATAGCAATCAGCCCCAGCATTTT
>TRBV11-2|NA|NA|TRBJ2-1
CASSLGSVDNEQFF
TGTGCCAGCAGCTTGGGGTCTGTCGACAATGAGCAGTTCTTC
>TRBV6-6|NA|TRBD2|TRBJ2-4
CASSYSTGLAGDIQYF
TGTGCCAGCAGTTACTCGACGGGACTAGCAGGGGACATTCAGTACTTC
>TRBV5-1|NA|TRBD2|TRBJ2-1
CASSLAGGPNEQFF
TGCGCCAGCAGCTTGGCGGGAGGGCCTAATGAGCAGTTCTTC
>TRBV5-1|NA|NA|TRBJ2-5
CASSPGDSQETQYF
TGCGCCAGCAGCCCGGGGGACTCACAAGAGACCCAGTACTTC
>TRBV2|NA|NA|TRBJ1-5
CASWVGSNQPQHF
TGTGCCAGCTGGGTAGGGAGCAATCAGCCCCAGCATTTT
>TRBV5-4|NA|TRBD2|TRBJ2-1
CASSFPPASGRANEQFF
TGTGCCAGCAGCTTCCCCCCGGCTAGCGGGAGGGCAAATGAGCAGTTCTTC
>TRBV3-1/TRBV3-2|NA|NA|TRBJ1-1
CASSQASRAVGAFF
TGTGCCAGCAGCCAAGCTTCCAGGGCCGTGGGAGCTTTCTTT
>TRBV28|NA|TRBD1|TRBJ1-4
CASSLLPWTGHGELFF
TGTGCCAGCAGTTTATTGCCCTGGACAGGGCACGGGGAACTGTTTTTT
>TRBV24-1|NA|TRBD2|TRBJ2-1
CATSDHPGLAANNEQFF
TGTGCCACCAGTGACCATCCGGGACTAGCGGCCAACAATGAGCAGTTCTTC
>TRBV5-1|NA|TRBD1|TRBJ2-7
CASSEQGSSYEQYF
TGCGCCAGCAGCGAACAGGGGTCCTCCTACGAGCAGTACTTC
>TRBV5-4|NA|TRBD2|TRBJ2-4
CASSLKSGRNIQYF
TGTGCCAGCAGCTTGAAGAGCGGGAGGAACATTCAGTACTTC
>TRBV29-1|NA|TRBD1|TRBJ2-1
CSVRTGDPGNEQFF
TGCAGCGTCAGGACAGGGGACCCTGGGAATGAGCAGTTCTTC
>TRBV6-5|few|TRBD2|TRBJ2-7
CASSLDSGSSYEQYF
TGTGCCAGCAGCCTAGATAGCGGGAGCTCCTACGAGCAGTACTTC
>TRBV5-1|NA|TRBD1|TRBJ1-2
CASSLSSGQGLGYTF
TGCGCCAGCAGCTTGAGTTCGGGACAGGGGCTTGGCTACACCTTC
>TRBV18|NA|TRBD1|TRBJ1-2
CASSADRGRDGYTF
TGTGCCAGCTCAGCGGACAGGGGGCGAGATGGCTACACCTTC
>TRBV30|NA|NA|TRBJ2-1
CAWSSRLEQFF
TGTGCCTGGAGTTCCCGACTAGAGCAGTTCTTC
>TRBV5-4|NA|TRBD1|TRBJ2-5
CASSLSSTGETQYF
TGTGCCAGCAGCTTGTCATCGACAGGGGAGACCCAGTACTTC
>TRBV28|NA|NA|TRBJ1-6
CASSLTGARVYSPLHF
TGTGCCAGCAGTTTGACAGGAGCGAGGGTTTATTCACCCCTCCACTTT
>TRBV6-5|NA|TRBD1|TRBJ1-2
CASSSTRGQGGYTF
TGTGCCAGCAGTAGTACCAGGGGGCAGGGTGGCTACACCTTC
>TRBV14|NA|NA|TRBJ2-3
CASSQVWPGTDTQYF
TGTGCCAGCAGCCAAGTCTGGCCTGGCACAGATACGCAGTATTTT
>TRBV7-2|NA|NA|TRBJ1-2
CASSLGFGGGAGYGYTF
TGTGCCAGCAGCTTAGGATTCGGGGGGGGCGCAGGATATGGCTACACCTTC
>TRBV2|NA|NA|TRBJ1-1
CASSGQAVEAFF
TGTGCCAGCAGTGGACAGGCAGTCGAAGCTTTCTTT
>TRBV7-9|NA|TRBD2|TRBJ2-3
CASRPNGRLVSADTQYF
TGTGCCAGCAGACCGAACGGGAGGTTGGTTAGCGCAGATACGCAGTATTTT
>TRBV28|NA|NA|TRBJ1-4
CASSGGGRYEKLFF
TGTGCCAGCAGTGGAGGGGGACGTTACGAAAAACTGTTTTTT
>TRBV18|NA|NA|TRBJ2-3
CASSPYQGVSPDTQYF
TGTGCCAGCTCACCTTATCAGGGCGTCTCGCCAGATACGCAGTATTTT
>TRBV5-4|NA|NA|TRBJ2-3
CASSLLATVADTQYF
TGTGCCAGCAGCTTGTTGGCAACGGTGGCAGATACGCAGTATTTT
>TRBV21-1|NA|NA|TRBJ2-7
CASSKRNGSYEQYF
TGTGCCAGCAGCAAACGAAACGGTTCTTACGAGCAGTACTTC
>TRBV6-5|NA|TRBD1|TRBJ2-7
CASTRTGEYEQYF
TGTGCCAGCACCCGGACAGGTGAATACGAGCAGTACTTC
>TRBV19|NA|TRBD2|TRBJ2-7
CASSIPSGSRHEQYF
TGTGCCAGTAGTATACCTAGCGGGAGCCGGCACGAGCAGTACTTC
>TRBV3-1/TRBV3-2|once|NA|TRBJ2-7
CASSQGGINYEQYF
TGTGCCAGCAGCCAAGGGGGGATTAACTACGAGCAGTACTTC
>TRBV27|NA|TRBD2|TRBJ2-2
CASSLIAGGGTGELFF
TGTGCCAGCAGTCTAATAGCGGGAGGTGGCACCGGGGAGCTGTTTTTT